These T cell receptor beta chains were read from a single sample in a study of T-cell reconstitution after alpha-beta-depleted transplantation in children. TCRdb re-called the PCR reads through MiXCR, storing one row per CDR3 protein. The table includes around 580,000 distinct CDR3 sequences, under 25% detected once. The sequencing used PBMCs, mostly from graft donor cells, collected 360 days after TCRalphabeta/CD19-depleted stem cell transplant. These receptors came from a boy in the first two years of life who had a stem cell transplant for acute myeloid leukemia, so the T cells may come from the graft donor. The conserved cysteine and the conserved F or W are not part of the CDR3 here.

TRBV7-2 | ASSLLTGQAGELF
TRBV28 | ASRIAGGGGVVYGYT
TRBV2 | ASSRQGSGANVLT
TRBV4-3 | ASSQGGRGVTGELF
TRBV12-3/TRBV12-4 | ASSLDAGGGHLPWFDEQY
TRBV12-3/TRBV12-4 | ASSFSTANYNSPLH
TRBV20-1 | SVSSGGAYYEQY
TRBV7-8 | ASSYDSGVTDTQY
TRBV23-1 | ASGNPDRTYGYT
TRBV7-2 | ASSSLQGAGELF
TRBV29-1 | SVEGQINYGYT
TRBV6-5 | ASSYTSSTGTNTEAF
TRBV12-3/TRBV12-4 | ASSQGRRQPQH
TRBV5-1 | ASQQGYEQY
TRBV6-1 | ASGRDRRHYEQY